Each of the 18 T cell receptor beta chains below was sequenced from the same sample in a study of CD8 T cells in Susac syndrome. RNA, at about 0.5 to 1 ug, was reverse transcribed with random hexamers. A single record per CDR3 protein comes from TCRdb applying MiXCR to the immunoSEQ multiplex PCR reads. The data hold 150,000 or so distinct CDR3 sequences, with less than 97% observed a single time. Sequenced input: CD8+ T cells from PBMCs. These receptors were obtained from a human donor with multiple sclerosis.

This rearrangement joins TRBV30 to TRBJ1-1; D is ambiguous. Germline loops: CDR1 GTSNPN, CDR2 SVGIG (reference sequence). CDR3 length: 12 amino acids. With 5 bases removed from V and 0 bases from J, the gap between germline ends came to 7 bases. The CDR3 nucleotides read TGTGCCTGGGGCCTAATGAACACTGAAGCTTTCTTT. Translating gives CAWGLMNTEAFF.

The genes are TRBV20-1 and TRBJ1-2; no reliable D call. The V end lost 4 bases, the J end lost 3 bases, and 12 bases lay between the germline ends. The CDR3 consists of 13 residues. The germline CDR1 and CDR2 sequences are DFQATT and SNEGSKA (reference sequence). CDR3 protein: CSAKKGGDYGYTF. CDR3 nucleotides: TGCAGTGCTAAAAAGGGAGGAGACTATGGCTACACCTTC.

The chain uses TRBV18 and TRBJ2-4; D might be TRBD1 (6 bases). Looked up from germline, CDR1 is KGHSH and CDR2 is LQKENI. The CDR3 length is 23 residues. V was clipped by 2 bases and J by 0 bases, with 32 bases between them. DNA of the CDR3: TGTGCCAGCTCACCAGCGACCTATTTCCGGGACAATAACCTCGGGCTAGCCAAAAACATTCAGTACTTC. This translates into CASSPATYFRDNNLGLAKNIQYF.

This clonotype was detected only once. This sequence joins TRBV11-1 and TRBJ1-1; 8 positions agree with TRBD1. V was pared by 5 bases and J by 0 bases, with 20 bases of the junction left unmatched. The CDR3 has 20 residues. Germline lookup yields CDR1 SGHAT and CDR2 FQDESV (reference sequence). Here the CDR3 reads CASSTPTGEKGAYMNTEAFF. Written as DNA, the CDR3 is TGTGCCAGCAGCACCCCGACAGGGGAGAAGGGGGCTTACATGAACACTGAAGCTTTCTTT.

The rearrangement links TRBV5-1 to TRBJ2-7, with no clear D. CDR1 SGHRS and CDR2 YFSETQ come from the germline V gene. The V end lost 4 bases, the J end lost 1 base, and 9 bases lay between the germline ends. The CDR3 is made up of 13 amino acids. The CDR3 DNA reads TGCGCCAGCAGCATCAGCGAATCCTACGAGCAGTACTTC. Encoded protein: CASSISESYEQYF.

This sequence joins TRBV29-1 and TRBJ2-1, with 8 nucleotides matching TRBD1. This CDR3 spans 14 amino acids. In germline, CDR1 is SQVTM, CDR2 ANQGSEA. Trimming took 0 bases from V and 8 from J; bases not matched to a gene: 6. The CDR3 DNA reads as TGCAGCGTTGAAGATAAGGCAGGGGGCTATGAGCAGTTCTTC. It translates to CSVEDKAGGYEQFF.

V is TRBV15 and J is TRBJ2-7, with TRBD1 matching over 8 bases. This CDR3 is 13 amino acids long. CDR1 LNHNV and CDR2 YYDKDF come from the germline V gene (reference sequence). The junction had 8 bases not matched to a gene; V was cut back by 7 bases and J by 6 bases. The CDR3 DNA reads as TGTGCCACCAACAGGGGCAGGGGGCCCGAGCAGTACGTC. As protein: CATNRGRGPEQYV.

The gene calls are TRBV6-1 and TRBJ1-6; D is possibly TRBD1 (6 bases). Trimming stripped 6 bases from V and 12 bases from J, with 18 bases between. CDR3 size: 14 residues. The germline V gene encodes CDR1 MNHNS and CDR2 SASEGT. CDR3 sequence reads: CASRPTTGGIPLHF. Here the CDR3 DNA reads TGTGCCAGCAGACCGACGACAGGTGGGATACCCCTCCACTTT.

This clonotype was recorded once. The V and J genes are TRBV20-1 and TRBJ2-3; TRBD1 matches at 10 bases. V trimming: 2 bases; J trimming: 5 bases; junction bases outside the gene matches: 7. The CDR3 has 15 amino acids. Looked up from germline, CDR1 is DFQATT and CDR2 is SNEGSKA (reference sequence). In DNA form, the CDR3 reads TGCAGTGCTAGACCCCTCGACAGGGGGCGAGATACGCAGTATTTT. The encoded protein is CSARPLDRGRDTQYF.

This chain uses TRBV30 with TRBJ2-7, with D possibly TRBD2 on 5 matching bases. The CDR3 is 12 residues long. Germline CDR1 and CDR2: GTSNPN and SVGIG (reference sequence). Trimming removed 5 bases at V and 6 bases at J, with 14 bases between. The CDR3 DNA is TGTGCCTGGGATGGGAGTCCGGGCGAGCAGTACTTC. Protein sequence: CAWDGSPGEQYF.

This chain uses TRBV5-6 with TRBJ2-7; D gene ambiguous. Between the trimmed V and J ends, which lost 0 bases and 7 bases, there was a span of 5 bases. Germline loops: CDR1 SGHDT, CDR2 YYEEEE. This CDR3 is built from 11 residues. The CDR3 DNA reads TGTGCCAGCAGCTTGGACATGGAGCAGTACTTC. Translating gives CASSLDMEQYF.

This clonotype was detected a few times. CDR3 amino acids: CASSLAGPTEAFF. Here the CDR3 DNA reads TGTGCCAGCAGCTTGGCAGGGCCCACTGAAGCTTTCTTT. The gene calls are TRBV5-6 and TRBJ1-1; the D gene is possibly TRBD1 (5 bases). V was trimmed by 0 bases and J by 4 bases, leaving 7 bases between them. CDR3 length: 13 residues. The V gene's germline CDR1 is SGHDT and CDR2 YYEEEE.

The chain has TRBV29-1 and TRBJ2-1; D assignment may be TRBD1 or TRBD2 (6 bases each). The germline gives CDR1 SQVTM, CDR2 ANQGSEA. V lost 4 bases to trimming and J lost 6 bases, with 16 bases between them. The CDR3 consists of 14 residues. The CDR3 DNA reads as TGCAGCGTTGTCGGGGGCCCCCAAGGCAATGAGCAGTTCTTC. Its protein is CSVVGGPQGNEQFF.

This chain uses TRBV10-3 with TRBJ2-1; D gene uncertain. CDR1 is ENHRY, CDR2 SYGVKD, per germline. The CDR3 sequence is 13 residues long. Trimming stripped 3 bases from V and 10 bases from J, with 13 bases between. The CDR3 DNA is TGTGCCATCAGTGATGATGGCCTCAGGGAGCAGTTCTTC. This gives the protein CAISDDGLREQFF.

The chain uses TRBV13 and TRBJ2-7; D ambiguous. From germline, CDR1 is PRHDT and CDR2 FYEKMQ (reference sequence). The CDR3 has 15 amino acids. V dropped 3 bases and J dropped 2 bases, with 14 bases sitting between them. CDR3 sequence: CASSFTKKSTYEQYF. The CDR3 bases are TGTGCCAGCAGCTTTACAAAAAAATCCACCTACGAGCAGTACTTC.

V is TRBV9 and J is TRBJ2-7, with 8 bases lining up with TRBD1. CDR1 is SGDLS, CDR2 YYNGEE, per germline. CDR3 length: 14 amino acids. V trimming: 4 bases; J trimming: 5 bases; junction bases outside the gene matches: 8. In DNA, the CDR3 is TGTGCCAGCAGCCCGACAGGGGTTTGGGACGAGCAGTACTTC. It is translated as CASSPTGVWDEQYF.

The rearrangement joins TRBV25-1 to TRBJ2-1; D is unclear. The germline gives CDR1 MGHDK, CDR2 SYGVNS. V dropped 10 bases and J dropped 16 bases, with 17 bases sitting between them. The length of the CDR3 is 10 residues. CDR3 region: CATAVLGHFF. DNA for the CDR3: TGTGCCACCGCGGTCCTTGGGCATTTCTTC.

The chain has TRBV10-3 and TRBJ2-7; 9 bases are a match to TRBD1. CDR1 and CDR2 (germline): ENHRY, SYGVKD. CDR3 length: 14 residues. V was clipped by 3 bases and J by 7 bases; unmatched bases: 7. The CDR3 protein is CAISEGTGSREQYV. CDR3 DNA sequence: TGTGCCATCAGTGAAGGGACAGGGAGTAGGGAGCAGTACGTC.